This is a list of T cell receptor beta chains from one sample in a study of a mutant IDH1 vaccine in newly diagnosed glioma. Method: immunoSEQ multiplex PCR; TCRdb's copy keeps in-frame clones and lacks some. In the table there are tens of thousands of clones, around 79% of which are singletons. The source material was PBMCs, sampled from a glioma patient treated with radiotherapy, temozolomide or both. These receptors were obtained from a man aged 40-50 years with glioma. Some clones in this sample may be carry-over from other donors' samples. The CDR3 runs from the conserved cysteine through the conserved F or W. The D gene is left open where the match is weak. Not all rows give a size; the values are once, few, many and, for expanded clones, a class.

j_call d_call clone_size v_call cdr3_aa cdr3_nt
TRBJ1-2 - - TRBV6-1 CASSTDRRAYGYTF TGTGCCAGCAGTACAGACAGGCGCGCATATGGCTACACCTTC
TRBJ2-7 - - TRBV30 CAWSGLIIYEQYF TGTGCCTGGAGTGGACTTATCATCTACGAGCAGTACTTC
TRBJ1-2 - - TRBV30 CAWSLRTGLGYTF TGTGCCTGGAGTCTTCGGACCGGCTTGGGCTACACCTTC
TRBJ2-7 - - TRBV2 CASNELQGWGEQYF TGTGCCAGCAATGAACTACAGGGCTGGGGGGAGCAGTACTTC
TRBJ1-5 TRBD1 - TRBV5-1 CASSYLPGQRDQPQHF TGCGCCAGCAGCTACTTACCGGGACAGCGGGATCAGCCCCAGCATTTT
TRBJ2-1 - - TRBV7-9 CASSLVGLLNEQFF TGTGCCAGCAGCTTAGTTGGACTTCTAAATGAGCAGTTCTTC
TRBJ1-1 TRBD1 many TRBV2 CASGPRDSEAFF TGTGCCAGCGGACCACGGGACAGTGAAGCTTTCTTT
TRBJ1-1 - - TRBV11-1 CASSLEGGQREAFF TGTGCCAGCAGCTTAGAGGGAGGACAGAGAGAAGCTTTCTTT
TRBJ2-3 - - TRBV6-1 CASSEQYADTQYF TGTGCCAGCAGTGAACAGTACGCAGATACGCAGTATTTT
TRBJ2-5 - - TRBV29-1 CSVVWLAETQYF TGCAGCGTTGTATGGCTAGCAGAGACCCAGTACTTC
TRBJ1-5 - few TRBV7-9 CASSFSAGNQPQHF TGTGCCAGCAGCTTTTCGGCAGGCAATCAGCCCCAGCATTTT
TRBJ2-7 TRBD1 - TRBV5-6 CASRPTGAGEQYF TGTGCCAGCAGGCCGACAGGGGCTGGCGAGCAGTACTTC
TRBJ1-4 - - TRBV7-9 CASSLDSGREKLFF TGTGCCAGCAGCTTAGACTCCGGGAGGGAAAAACTGTTTTTT
TRBJ2-7 - - TRBV10-2 CASTIASLYEQYF TGCGCCAGCACTATAGCGTCTCTCTACGAGCAGTACTTC
TRBJ2-7 TRBD1 - TRBV5-1 CASSLGHRDRAYEQYF TGCGCCAGCAGCTTGGGGCACCGGGACAGAGCCTACGAGCAGTACTTC
TRBJ2-1 TRBD2 - TRBV10-3 CAISAGGNEQFF TGTGCCATCAGTGCGGGGGGCAATGAGCAGTTCTTC
TRBJ2-3 TRBD2 - TRBV5-4 CASQTSGGLTDTQYF TGTGCCAGCCAAACTAGCGGGGGACTCACAGATACGCAGTATTTT
TRBJ1-4 TRBD1 few TRBV7-9 CASSLLGQESTEKLFF TGTGCCAGCAGCCTTCTCGGACAGGAGAGTACTGAAAAACTGTTTTTT